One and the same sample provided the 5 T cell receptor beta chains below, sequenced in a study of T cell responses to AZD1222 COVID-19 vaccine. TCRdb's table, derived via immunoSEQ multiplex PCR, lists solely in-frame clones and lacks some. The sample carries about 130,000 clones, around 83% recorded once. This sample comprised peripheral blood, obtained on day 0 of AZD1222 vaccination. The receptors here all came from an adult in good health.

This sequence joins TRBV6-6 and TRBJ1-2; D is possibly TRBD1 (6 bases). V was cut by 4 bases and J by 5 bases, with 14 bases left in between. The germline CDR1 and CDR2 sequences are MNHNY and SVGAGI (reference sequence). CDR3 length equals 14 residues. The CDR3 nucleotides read TGTGCCAGCAGTTCGTTTTCTCAGGGGTATGGCTACACCTTC. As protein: CASSSFSQGYGYTF.

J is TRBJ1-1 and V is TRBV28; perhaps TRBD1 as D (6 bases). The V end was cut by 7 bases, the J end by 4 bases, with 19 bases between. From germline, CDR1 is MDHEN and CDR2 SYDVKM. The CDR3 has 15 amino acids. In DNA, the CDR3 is TGTGCCAGCACTCCCCTAGGGCGGGGGCGCACTGAAGCTTTCTTT. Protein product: CASTPLGRGRTEAFF.

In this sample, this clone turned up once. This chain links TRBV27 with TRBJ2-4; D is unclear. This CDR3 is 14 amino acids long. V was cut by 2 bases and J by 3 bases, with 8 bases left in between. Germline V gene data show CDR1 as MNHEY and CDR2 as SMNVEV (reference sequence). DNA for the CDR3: TGTGCCAGCAGTTTAGTGGGCTTCAAAAACATTCAGTACTTC. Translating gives CASSLVGFKNIQYF.

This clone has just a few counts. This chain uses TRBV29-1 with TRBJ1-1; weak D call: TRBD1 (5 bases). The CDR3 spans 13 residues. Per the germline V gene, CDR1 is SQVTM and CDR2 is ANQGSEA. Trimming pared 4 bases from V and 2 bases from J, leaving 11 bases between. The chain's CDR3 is CSVGDRPNTEAFF. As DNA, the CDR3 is TGCAGCGTTGGAGACAGACCAAACACTGAAGCTTTCTTT. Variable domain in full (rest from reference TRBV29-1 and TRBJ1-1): SAVISQKPSRDICQRGTSLTIQCQVDSQVTMMFWYRQQPGQSLTLIATANQGSEATYESGFVIDKFPISRPNLTFSTLTVSNMSPEDSSIYLCSVGDRPNTEAFFGQGTRLTVV.

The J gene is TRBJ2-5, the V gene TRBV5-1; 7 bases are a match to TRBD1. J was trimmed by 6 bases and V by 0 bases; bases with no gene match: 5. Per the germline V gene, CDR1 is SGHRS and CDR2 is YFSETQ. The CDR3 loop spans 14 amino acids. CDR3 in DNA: TGCGCCAGCAGCTTGGCTCAGGGGGTGAAGACCCAGTACTTC. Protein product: CASSLAQGVKTQYF.